This is a list of T cell receptor beta chains from one sample in a study of cytomegalovirus exposure and HLA in healthy donors. Method: immunoSEQ multiplex PCR; TCRdb's copy keeps in-frame clones and lacks some. The sample holds about 120,000 clones; 77% are singletons and the top ten take 9.5% to 13%. Sequencing was carried out using PBMCs. These receptors originate from a man between 35 and 55 years old in good health and CMV-seropositive. Both conserved end residues are part of each CDR3. A D gene is named only where the DNA matches it firmly. The size entry is marked missing in some rows and otherwise reads once, few, many or a size class.

d_call clone_size j_call v_call cdr3_aa cdr3_nt
NA few TRBJ2-6 TRBV5-1 CASSQAFGANVLTF TGCGCCAGCAGCCAGGCTTTTGGGGCCAACGTCCTGACTTTC
NA NA TRBJ2-7 TRBV6-4 CASSALFCEQYF TGTGCCAGCAGTGCCCTCTTCTGCGAGCAGTACTTC
TRBD1 NA TRBJ1-4 TRBV6-1 CASSLDRDIGKLFF TGTGCCAGCAGTCTGGACAGGGACATTGGAAAACTGTTTTTT
NA NA TRBJ2-2 TRBV19 CASSKKPGELFF TGTGCCAGTAGTAAGAAGCCCGGGGAGCTGTTTTTT
NA few TRBJ2-7 TRBV19 CASRLRGGEQYF TGTGCCAGTAGACTTAGGGGTGGCGAGCAGTACTTC
NA NA TRBJ1-6 TRBV25-1 CASSATAAPLHF TGTGCCAGCAGTGCTACGGCAGCGCCCCTCCACTTT
TRBD1 NA TRBJ1-6 TRBV30 CAWMEKDRGQFNSPLHF TGTGCCTGGATGGAAAAGGACAGGGGGCAATTTAATTCACCCCTCCACTTT
TRBD1 NA TRBJ2-3 TRBV7-2 CASSLLPGGADTQYF TGTGCCAGCAGCTTACTGCCAGGGGGCGCAGATACGCAGTATTTT
TRBD2 NA TRBJ2-1 TRBV5-6 CASSSPGRVRAWIF TGTGCCAGCAGCAGCCCCGGGAGGGTTCGGGCGTGGATCTTC
NA NA TRBJ2-3 TRBV18 CASSTARMDTQYF TGTGCCAGCTCAACCGCTAGGATGGATACGCAGTATTTT
TRBD2 NA TRBJ2-1 TRBV27 CASSSIAGGYNEQFF TGTGCCAGCAGTTCCATAGCGGGGGGCTACAATGAGCAGTTCTTC
NA NA TRBJ2-4 TRBV5-5 CASSLYLAEWQGRSSIQYF TGTGCCAGCAGCTTGTACCTAGCCGAATGGCAGGGGCGTTCCAGCATTCAGTACTTC
NA NA TRBJ2-1 TRBV7-9 CASSLAIGGEQFF TGTGCCAGCAGCTTAGCGATAGGGGGTGAGCAGTTCTTC
NA NA TRBJ2-1 TRBV5-1 CASSLPSSSYNEQFF TGCGCCAGCAGCTTGCCGTCTAGCTCCTACAATGAGCAGTTCTTC
TRBD1 NA TRBJ2-1 TRBV7-3 CASSREQGAYNEQFF TGTGCCAGCAGCCGTGAACAGGGGGCCTACAATGAGCAGTTCTTC
TRBD1 once TRBJ2-5 TRBV29-1 CSSSTGVRETQYF TGCAGCTCCTCGACAGGGGTCCGAGAGACCCAGTACTTC
NA NA TRBJ2-1 TRBV9 CASSETGGLSHNEQFF TGTGCCAGCAGCGAGACCGGGGGACTCTCGCACAATGAGCAGTTCTTC
TRBD1 once TRBJ2-7 TRBV7-3 CASSGTGGAYEQYF TGTGCCAGCAGCGGGACAGGGGGAGCTTACGAGCAGTACTTC
NA NA TRBJ1-3 TRBV6-1 CASSEGFGSSGNTIYF TGTGCCAGCAGTGAAGGCTTTGGGAGCTCTGGAAACACCATATATTTT
NA NA TRBJ2-7 TRBV6-5 CASSPTVAYEQYF TGTGCCAGCAGTCCAACGGTCGCCTACGAGCAGTACTTC
NA many TRBJ1-1 TRBV18 CASSPLNVPGEGAFF TGTGCCAGCTCACCACTTAACGTGCCTGGGGAGGGAGCTTTCTTT
NA NA TRBJ1-2 TRBV27 CASSLYADKNGYTF TGTGCCAGCAGTTTATATGCGGACAAAAATGGCTACACCTTC
NA once TRBJ1-3 TRBV4-1 CASSQGGFENTIYF TGCGCCAGCAGCCAAGGAGGGTTCGAAAACACCATATATTTT
TRBD1 NA TRBJ1-4 TRBV5-1 CASSLVMRGQGEKLFF TGCGCCAGCAGCTTGGTAATGAGGGGGCAAGGGGAAAAACTGTTTTTT
TRBD1 NA TRBJ1-5 TRBV2 CASTTQGLSNQPQHF TGTGCCAGCACCACACAGGGGCTGAGCAATCAGCCCCAGCATTTT
TRBD1 NA TRBJ2-7 TRBV4-1 CASSQGQGTYEQYF TGCGCCAGCAGCCAAGGACAGGGAACCTACGAGCAGTACTTC
TRBD1 NA TRBJ2-7 TRBV7-2 CASSPPFGTGSYEQYF TGTGCCAGCAGCCCTCCGTTCGGGACAGGCTCCTACGAGCAGTACTTC
NA NA TRBJ2-7 TRBV28 CASSTYYEQYF TGTGCCAGCAGTACCTACTACGAGCAGTACTTC
NA few TRBJ1-2 TRBV18 CASSRPLGRNYGYTF TGTGCCAGCTCACGGCCGTTGGGGCGAAACTATGGCTACACCTTC
TRBD1 NA TRBJ2-1 TRBV7-7 CASSLGTGYNEQFF TGTGCTAGCAGCTTAGGGACAGGGTACAATGAGCAGTTCTTC
NA NA TRBJ1-2 TRBV7-2 CASSPWSGGYTF TGTGCCAGCAGCCCCTGGAGCGGAGGCTACACCTTC
TRBD2 NA TRBJ2-7 TRBV6-1 CASSEGTSGGAEQYF TGTGCCAGCAGTGAAGGGACTAGCGGGGGGGCCGAGCAGTACTTC
TRBD1 NA TRBJ2-6 TRBV5-1 CASSKRTGFGANVLTF TGCGCCAGCAGCAAGAGGACAGGGTTCGGGGCCAACGTCCTGACTTTC
NA once TRBJ1-5 TRBV7-8 CASSQGLGNQPQHF TGTGCCAGCAGTCAGGGGTTGGGCAATCAGCCCCAGCATTTT
TRBD1 NA TRBJ2-3 TRBV6-5 CASSYQGQRWYF TGTGCCAGCAGTTACCAGGGACAGCGTTGGTATTTT
TRBD1 NA TRBJ2-5 TRBV11-2 CASSPRDRESSETQYF TGTGCCAGCAGCCCTAGGGACAGGGAGTCGTCAGAGACCCAGTACTTC
TRBD1 NA TRBJ2-7 TRBV6-6 CASSYSTGTYEQYF TGTGCCAGCAGTTACTCGACAGGGACCTACGAGCAGTACTTC
TRBD1 few TRBJ1-2 TRBV25-1 CASSGTTGSGYTF TGTGCCAGCAGTGGAACGACAGGGAGTGGCTACACCTTC
NA NA TRBJ2-4 TRBV7-8 CASSLGRQSLAKNIQYF TGTGCCAGCAGCTTAGGGCGACAGAGTCTAGCCAAAAACATTCAGTACTTC
TRBD1 NA TRBJ2-2 TRBV28 CASSPGQLNTGELFF TGTGCCAGCAGTCCGGGACAGCTGAACACCGGGGAGCTGTTTTTT
NA NA TRBJ2-4 TRBV30 CAWSVGTVQYF TGTGCCTGGAGTGTGGGTACAGTTCAGTACTTC
NA NA TRBJ2-3 TRBV5-8 CASSLGGLLRNTQYF TGTGCCAGCAGCTTGGGAGGGCTCCTCAGGAATACGCAGTATTTT
NA NA TRBJ2-7 TRBV5-1 CASSLGLTPAYEQYF TGCGCCAGCAGCCTCGGACTAACGCCCGCCTACGAGCAGTACTTC
TRBD1 NA TRBJ2-3 TRBV13 CASSLYGTGVTDTQYF TGTGCCAGCAGCTTATACGGGACAGGGGTGACAGATACGCAGTATTTT
TRBD2 NA TRBJ2-1 TRBV10-3 CAISDERGLDEQFF TGTGCCATCAGTGATGAGCGGGGGCTTGATGAGCAGTTCTTC
NA few TRBJ2-5 TRBV27 CASSRFGQNPRETQYF TGTGCCAGCAGTCGATTTGGACAGAACCCGAGAGAGACCCAGTACTTC
NA NA TRBJ1-5 TRBV7-9 CASSLLGANQPQHF TGTGCCAGCAGCTTACTAGGAGCCAATCAGCCCCAGCATTTT
NA NA TRBJ1-1 TRBV28 CASRKSTEAFF TGTGCCAGCCGAAAGAGTACTGAAGCTTTCTTT
NA NA TRBJ2-1 TRBV5-1 CASSRTSDDNEQFF TGCGCCAGCAGCCGTACTAGTGACGACAATGAGCAGTTCTTC
NA NA TRBJ1-2 TRBV19 CASTISPTGYGYTF TGTGCCAGTACTATAAGTCCGACTGGGTATGGCTACACCTTC
TRBD1 NA TRBJ2-6 TRBV5-1 CASSSGQGSLHSGANGLTF TGCGCCAGCAGCTCGGGACAGGGGTCCCTCCACTCTGGGGCCAACGGCCTGACTTTC
TRBD1 NA TRBJ1-1 TRBV11-2 CASSLSNRGHRAFF TGTGCCAGCAGCTTAAGCAACAGGGGACACCGAGCTTTCTTT
NA NA TRBJ1-4 TRBV5-1 CASSLDQGSQLGEKLFF TGCGCCAGCAGCTTGGATCAGGGGTCACAATTGGGTGAAAAACTGTTTTTT
NA NA TRBJ2-2 TRBV7-2 CASSLKFPALSTGELFF TGTGCCAGCAGCTTAAAATTTCCCGCATTGAGCACCGGGGAGCTGTTTTTT